This T cell receptor (beta chain) stems from a study of blood T cell repertoires in COVID-19. The V end was cut by 7 bases, the J end by 5 bases, with 15 bases between. The CDR3 is 14 amino acids. Germline-derived CDR1 and CDR2 are LNHDA and SQIVND (reference sequence). Produced via immunoSEQ multiplex PCR; TCRdb's table is partial and in-frame only. The table includes about 130,000 clones, 83% detected once. The rearrangement joins TRBV19 to TRBJ1-5, with a tentative D call TRBD1 (6 bases). Input material: PBMCs or T cells enriched from blood (not recorded which). This receptor was taken from a man aged 25 to 40 who had recovered from COVID-19. Here the CDR3 reads CASMQGSIYQPQHF. The CDR3 coding sequence is TGTGCCAGTATGCAGGGGTCCATATATCAGCCCCAGCATTTT.